What follows is one T cell receptor (beta chain) and its context. The antigen is not known. The data belong to a study of cytomegalovirus exposure and HLA in healthy donors. This CDR3 region has 14 residues. Points from the study as a whole: An Asian-associated ancestry cluster reportedly showed fewer N-insertions than the approximately 600-donor mean in a later analysis. The authors reported that TCR beta sequences could predict HLA-A and HLA-B alleles. These predictions were accurate for most subjects in the first cohort. CMV serostatus was the sole immune exposure data available.

Primers: 60 Vbeta forward and 13 Jbeta reverse. Data came from immunoSEQ multiplex PCR; TCRdb stores just in-frame clones and leaves some out. The sample has 150,000 or so clones; roughly 85% are singletons. The sequenced material came from PBMCs. This TCR was sampled from a male donor in good health and CMV-seropositive. This chain links TRBV21-1 with TRBJ1-1; the D call in the table, TRBD1, was not verified against the DNA. TRBV21-1 is reported as a pseudogene. The chain's CDR3 is CASSNGTGDIEAFF. Written as DNA, the CDR3 is TGTGCCAGCAGCAATGGGACAGGGGATATTGAAGCTTTCTTT.